The TCR beta chain described here comes from a study of blood T cell repertoires in COVID-19. About the study: Whether acute or convalescent, the COVID-19 samples came from the United States, Italy and Spain.

V shed 5 bases and J shed 10 bases, with 17 bases lying between them. There are 14 residues in the CDR3. Per germline, CDR1 SGHNT and CDR2 YENEEA. As processed by the authors: Amplified reference gene primers provided the basis for estimating nucleated cell counts. This table comes from immunoSEQ multiplex PCR, and its TCRdb copy is limited to in-frame clones, with some not included. From that table come the V and J calls and clone size; the DNA was used to work out D and trimming. The sample lists about 96,000 clones, 70% to 85% occurring once. Sequencing was done on a sample of peripheral blood. The origin of this receptor is a woman aged 60-75 years with acute or convalescent COVID-19. The rearrangement links TRBV11-3 to TRBJ2-2; a possible D gene is TRBD2 (5 bases). The CDR3 DNA reads as TGTGCCAGCAGCCCCCGGGCTCCTCGGGAGGAGCTGTTTTTT. As protein: CASSPRAPREELFF.